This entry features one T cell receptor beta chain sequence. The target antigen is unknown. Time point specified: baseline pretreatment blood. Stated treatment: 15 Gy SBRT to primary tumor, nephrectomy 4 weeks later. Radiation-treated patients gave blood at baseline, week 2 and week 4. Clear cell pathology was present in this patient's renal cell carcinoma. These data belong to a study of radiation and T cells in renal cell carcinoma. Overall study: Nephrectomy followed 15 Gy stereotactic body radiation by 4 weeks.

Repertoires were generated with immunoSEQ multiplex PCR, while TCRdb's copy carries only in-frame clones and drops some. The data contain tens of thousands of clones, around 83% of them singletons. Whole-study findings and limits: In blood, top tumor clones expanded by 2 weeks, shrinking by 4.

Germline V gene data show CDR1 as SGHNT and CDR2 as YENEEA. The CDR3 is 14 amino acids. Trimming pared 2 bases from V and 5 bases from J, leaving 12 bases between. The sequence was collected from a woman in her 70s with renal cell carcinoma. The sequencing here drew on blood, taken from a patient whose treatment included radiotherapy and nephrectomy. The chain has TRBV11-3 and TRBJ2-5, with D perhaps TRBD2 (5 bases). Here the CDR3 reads CASSLMGDPETQYF. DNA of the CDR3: TGTGCCAGCAGCTTAATGGGAGATCCTGAGACCCAGTACTTC. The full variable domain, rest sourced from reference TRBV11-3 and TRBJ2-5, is EAGVVQSPRYKIIEKKQPVAFWCNPISGHNTLYWYLQNLGQGPELLIRYENEEAVDDSQLPKDRFSAERLKGVDSTLKIQPAELGDSAVYLCASSLMGDPETQYFGPGTRLLVL.